This T cell receptor beta chain is drawn from a study of shared clonotypes between healthy human individuals. Whole-study context: Every donor yielded three CD4 naive, three CD4 memory, two CD8 naive and one CD8 memory plate. Whole-study results and caveats: Limited genetic and exposure-history diversity came from having few donors.

In the authors' workflow: ImmunoSEQ gave junction-only sequences without quality scores, so filtering differed. Clones were read by immunoSEQ multiplex PCR, and TCRdb kept only the in-frame ones, dropping some. That table furnishes V, J and clone size, whereas the DNA furnished D and trimming. The sample comprises nearly 2 million clones, about 95% of which are singletons, and less than 1.5% rests with the top ten. Turning to this clone: Its matching antigen is unknown.

Germline CDR1 PRHDT, CDR2 FYEKMQ (reference sequence). Trimming cost V 5 bases and J 4 bases; bases outside gene matches: 3. The CDR3 is 14 residues long. Naive-designated CD8 cells lacked CD45RO, were positively enriched for CCR7, and omitted terminally differentiated effector memory CD45RA+ cells. The donors were adults (healthy and HIV-negative) with no recent acute infections or vaccinations. The TCR sequence derives from a young man in good health. Source material: naive CD8+ T cells sorted from blood. The chain recombines TRBV13 with TRBJ2-2; 8 bases are shared with TRBD1. The CDR3 here is CASSPGQGTGELFF. In DNA, the CDR3 is TGTGCCAGCAGCCCAGGACAGGGCACCGGGGAGCTGTTTTTT.